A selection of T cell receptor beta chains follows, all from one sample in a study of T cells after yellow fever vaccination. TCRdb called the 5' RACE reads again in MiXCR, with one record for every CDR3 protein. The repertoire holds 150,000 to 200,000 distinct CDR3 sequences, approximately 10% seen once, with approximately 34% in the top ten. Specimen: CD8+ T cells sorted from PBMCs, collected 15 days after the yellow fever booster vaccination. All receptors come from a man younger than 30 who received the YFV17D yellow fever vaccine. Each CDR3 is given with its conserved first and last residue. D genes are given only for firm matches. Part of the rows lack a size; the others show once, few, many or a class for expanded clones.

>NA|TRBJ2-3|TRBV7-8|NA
CASSRDPGDTQYF
TGTGCCAGCAGCAGGGACCCGGGGGATACGCAGTATTTT
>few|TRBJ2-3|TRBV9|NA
CASSVVDFTDTQYF
TGTGCCAGCAGCGTAGTAGATTTCACAGATACGCAGTATTTT
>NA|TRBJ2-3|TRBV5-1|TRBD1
CASSLTTGTGGKHTQYF
TGCGCCAGCAGCTTGACTACGGGGACAGGGGGGAAACATACGCAGTATTTT
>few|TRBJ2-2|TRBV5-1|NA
CASSSLLANTGELFF
TGCGCCAGCAGCTCGCTACTAGCGAACACCGGGGAGCTGTTTTTT
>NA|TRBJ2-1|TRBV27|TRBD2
CASSLGTSGTNEQFF
TGTGCCAGCAGTTTAGGGACTAGCGGTACCAATGAGCAGTTCTTC
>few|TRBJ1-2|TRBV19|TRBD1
CAIGQGGYGYTF
TGTGCCATCGGACAGGGCGGGTATGGCTACACCTTC
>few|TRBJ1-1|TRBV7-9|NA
CASSTPGLVNTEAFF
TGTGCCAGCAGCACCCCAGGGTTAGTTAACACTGAAGCTTTCTTT
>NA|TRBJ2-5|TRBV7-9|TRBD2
CASSWTKRGAQETQYF
TGTGCCAGCAGCTGGACTAAGCGGGGGGCGCAAGAGACCCAGTACTTC
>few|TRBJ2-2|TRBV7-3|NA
CASSLTQRSNTGELFF
TGTGCCAGCAGCTTAACTCAGAGGTCGAACACCGGGGAGCTGTTTTTT
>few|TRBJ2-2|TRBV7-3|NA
CASSPGGRRTSDTGELFF
TGTGCCAGCAGCCCCGGGGGTAGGAGGACTTCGGACACCGGGGAGCTGTTTTTT
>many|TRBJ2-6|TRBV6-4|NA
CASSDGSGANVLTF
TGTGCCAGCAGTGACGGATCTGGGGCCAACGTCCTGACTTTC
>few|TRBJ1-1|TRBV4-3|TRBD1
CASSRLASTGDGTEAFF
TGCGCCAGCAGCCGTCTAGCCTCTACAGGGGACGGCACTGAAGCTTTCTTT
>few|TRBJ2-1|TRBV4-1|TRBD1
CASSQDGQDNEQFF
TGCGCCAGCAGCCAAGATGGACAGGACAATGAGCAGTTCTTC
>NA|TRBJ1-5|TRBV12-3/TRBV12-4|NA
CASSSTEVPMWNQPQHF
TGTGCCAGCAGTTCTACCGAGGTCCCTATGTGGAATCAGCCCCAGCATTTT
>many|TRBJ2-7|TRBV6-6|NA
CATFAGLYEQYF
TGTGCCACCTTCGCGGGCCTCTACGAGCAGTACTTC
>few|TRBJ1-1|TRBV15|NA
CATSAGRVNTEAFF
TGTGCCACCTCCGCTGGGAGGGTGAACACTGAAGCTTTCTTT
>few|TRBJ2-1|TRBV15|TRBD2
CATSSWGGNEQFF
TGTGCCACCAGCAGTTGGGGAGGGAATGAGCAGTTCTTC
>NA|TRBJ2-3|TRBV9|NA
CASSVRVGYTDTQYF
TGTGCCAGCAGCGTAAGGGTGGGGTACACAGATACGCAGTATTTT
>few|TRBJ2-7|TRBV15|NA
CATSTRRSSYEQYF
TGTGCCACCAGCACCCGGCGCAGTTCCTACGAGCAGTACTTC
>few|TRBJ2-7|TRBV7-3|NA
CASSLRGNYEQYF
TGTGCCAGCAGCTTACGCGGGAACTACGAGCAGTACTTC
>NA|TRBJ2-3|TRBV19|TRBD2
CASSITTFSGGSTDTQYF
TGTGCCAGTAGTATCACCACTTTTAGCGGGGGAAGCACAGATACGCAGTATTTT
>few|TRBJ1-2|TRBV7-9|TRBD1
CASSSIGQGRWGYTF
TGTGCCAGCAGCTCGATAGGACAGGGCCGTTGGGGCTACACCTTC
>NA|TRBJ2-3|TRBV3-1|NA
CASIHSTRRQSRYTQYF
TGTGCCAGCATCCACTCCACCCGGCGGCAGTCTCGTTATACGCAGTATTTT
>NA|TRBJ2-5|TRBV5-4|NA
CASSFGPLDGSQYF
TGTGCCAGCAGCTTCGGACCCCTCGATGGGTCCCAGTACTTC
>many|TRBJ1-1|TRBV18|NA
CASSHTGLNTEAFF
TGTGCCAGCTCTCACACAGGTCTGAACACTGAAGCTTTCTTT
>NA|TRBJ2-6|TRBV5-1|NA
CASSTGPPSGANVLTF
TGCGCCAGCAGCACAGGACCGCCCTCTGGGGCCAACGTCCTGACTTTC
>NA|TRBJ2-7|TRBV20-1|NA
CSARRRFSYEQYF
TGCAGTGCTAGGAGGAGGTTCTCCTACGAGCAGTACTTC
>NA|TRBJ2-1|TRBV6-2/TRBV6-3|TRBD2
CASLGLAGGQSSYNEQFF
TGTGCCAGCTTAGGACTAGCGGGGGGTCAGAGCTCCTACAATGAGCAGTTCTTC